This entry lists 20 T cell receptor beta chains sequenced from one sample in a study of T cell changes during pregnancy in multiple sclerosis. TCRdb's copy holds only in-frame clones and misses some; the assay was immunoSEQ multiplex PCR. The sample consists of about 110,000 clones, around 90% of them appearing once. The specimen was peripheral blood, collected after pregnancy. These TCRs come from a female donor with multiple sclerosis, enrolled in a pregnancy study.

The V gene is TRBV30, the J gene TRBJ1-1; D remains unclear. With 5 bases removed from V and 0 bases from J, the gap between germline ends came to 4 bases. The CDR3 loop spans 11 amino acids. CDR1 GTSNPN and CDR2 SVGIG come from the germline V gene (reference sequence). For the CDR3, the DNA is TGTGCCTGGGCGGTGAACACTGAAGCTTTCTTT. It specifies CAWAVNTEAFF.

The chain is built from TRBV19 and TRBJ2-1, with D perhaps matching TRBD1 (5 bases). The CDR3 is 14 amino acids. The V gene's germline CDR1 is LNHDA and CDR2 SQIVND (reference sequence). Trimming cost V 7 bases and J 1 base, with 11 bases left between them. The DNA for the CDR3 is TGTGCCAGTACTCAGGGCTCTTCCTACAATGAGCAGTTCTTC. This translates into CASTQGSSYNEQFF.

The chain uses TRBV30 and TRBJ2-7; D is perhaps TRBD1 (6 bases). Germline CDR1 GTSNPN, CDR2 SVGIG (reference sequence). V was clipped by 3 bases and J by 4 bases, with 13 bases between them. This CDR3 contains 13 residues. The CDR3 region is CAWRNGQTYEQYF. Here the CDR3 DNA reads TGTGCCTGGAGAAACGGACAGACTTACGAGCAGTACTTC.

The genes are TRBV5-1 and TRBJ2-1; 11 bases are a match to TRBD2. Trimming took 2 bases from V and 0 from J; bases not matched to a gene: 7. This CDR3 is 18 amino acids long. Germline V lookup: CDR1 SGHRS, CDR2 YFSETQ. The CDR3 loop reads CASSFGTSGGSSYNEQFF. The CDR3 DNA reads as TGCGCCAGCAGCTTCGGGACTAGCGGAGGGAGCTCCTACAATGAGCAGTTCTTC.

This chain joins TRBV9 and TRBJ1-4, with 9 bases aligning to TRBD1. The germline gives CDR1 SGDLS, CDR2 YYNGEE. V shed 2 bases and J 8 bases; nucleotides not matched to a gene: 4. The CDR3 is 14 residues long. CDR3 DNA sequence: TGTGCCAGCAGCGTGGGACAGGGAGGGGAAAAACTGTTTTTT. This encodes CASSVGQGGEKLFF.

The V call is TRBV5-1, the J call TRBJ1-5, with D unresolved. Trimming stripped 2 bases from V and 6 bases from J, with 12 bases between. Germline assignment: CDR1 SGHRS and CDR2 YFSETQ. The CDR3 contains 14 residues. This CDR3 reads CASSFGGSGQPQHF. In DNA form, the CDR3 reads TGCGCCAGCAGCTTTGGAGGGTCGGGTCAGCCCCAGCATTTT.

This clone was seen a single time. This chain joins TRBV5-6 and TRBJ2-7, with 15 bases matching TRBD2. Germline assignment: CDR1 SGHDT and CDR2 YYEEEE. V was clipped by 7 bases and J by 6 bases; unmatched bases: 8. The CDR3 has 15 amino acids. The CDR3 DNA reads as TGTGCCAGCGCTCCCGGGACTAGCGGGAGGATCGAGCAGTACTTC. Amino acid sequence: CASAPGTSGRIEQYF. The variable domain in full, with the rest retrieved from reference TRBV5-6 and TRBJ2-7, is DAGVTQSPTHLIKTRGQQVTLRCSPKSGHDTVSWYQQALGQGPQFIFQYYEEEERQRGNFPDRFSGHQFPNYSSELNVNALLLGDSALYLCASAPGTSGRIEQYFGPGTRLTVT.

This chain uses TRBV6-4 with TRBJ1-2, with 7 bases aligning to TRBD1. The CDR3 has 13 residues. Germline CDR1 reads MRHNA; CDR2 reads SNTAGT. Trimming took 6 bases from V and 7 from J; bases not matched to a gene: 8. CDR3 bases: TGTGCCAGCAGGCCCCAGGGGGTTGGTGGCTACACCTTC. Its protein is CASRPQGVGGYTF.

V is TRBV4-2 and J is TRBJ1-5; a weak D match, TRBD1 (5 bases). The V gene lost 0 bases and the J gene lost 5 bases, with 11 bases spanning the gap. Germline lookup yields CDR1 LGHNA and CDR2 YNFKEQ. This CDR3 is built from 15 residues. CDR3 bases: TGTGCCAGCAGCCAAGACGACAGAGCTGATCAGCCCCAGCATTTT. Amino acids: CASSQDDRADQPQHF.

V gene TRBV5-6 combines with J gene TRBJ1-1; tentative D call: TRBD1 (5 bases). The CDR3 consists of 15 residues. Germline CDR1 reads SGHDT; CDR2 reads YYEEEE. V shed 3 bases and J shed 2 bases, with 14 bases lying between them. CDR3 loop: CASSWPGGENTEAFF. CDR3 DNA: TGTGCCAGCAGCTGGCCCGGAGGGGAAAACACTGAAGCTTTCTTT.

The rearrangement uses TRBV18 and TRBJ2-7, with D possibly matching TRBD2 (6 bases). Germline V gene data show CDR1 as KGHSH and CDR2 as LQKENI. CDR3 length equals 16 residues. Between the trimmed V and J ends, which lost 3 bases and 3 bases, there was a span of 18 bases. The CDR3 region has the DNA TGTGCCAGCTCACCCTTGGGGGGACGGGGACTCTACGAGCAGTACTTC. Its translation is CASSPLGGRGLYEQYF.

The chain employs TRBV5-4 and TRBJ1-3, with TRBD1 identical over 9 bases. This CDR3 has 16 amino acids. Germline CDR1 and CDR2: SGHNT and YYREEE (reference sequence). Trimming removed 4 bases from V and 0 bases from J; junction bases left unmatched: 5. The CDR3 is CASSRQGGVSGNTIYF. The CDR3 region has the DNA TGTGCCAGCAGCCGACAGGGGGGAGTCTCTGGAAACACCATATATTTT.

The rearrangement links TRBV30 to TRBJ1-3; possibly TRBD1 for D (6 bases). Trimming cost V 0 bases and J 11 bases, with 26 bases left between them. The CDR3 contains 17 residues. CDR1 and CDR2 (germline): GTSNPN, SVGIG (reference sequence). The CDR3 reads CAWSVPGQIVSPRAIYF. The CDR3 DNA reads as TGTGCCTGGAGTGTTCCCGGACAGATCGTCTCCCCCCGGGCCATATATTTT.

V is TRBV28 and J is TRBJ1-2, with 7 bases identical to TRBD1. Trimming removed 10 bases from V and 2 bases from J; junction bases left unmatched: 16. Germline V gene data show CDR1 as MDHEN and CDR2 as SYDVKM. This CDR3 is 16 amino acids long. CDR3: CAIPQGPQGNNYGYTF. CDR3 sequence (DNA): TGTGCCATCCCACAAGGGCCACAGGGGAACAACTATGGCTACACCTTC.

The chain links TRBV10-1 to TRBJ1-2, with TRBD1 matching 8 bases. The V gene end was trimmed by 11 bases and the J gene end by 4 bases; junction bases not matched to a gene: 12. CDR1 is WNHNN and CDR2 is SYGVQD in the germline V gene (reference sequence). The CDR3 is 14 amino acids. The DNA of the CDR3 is TGCGCCGTTCCTGGGCAGGGGGCTCCCTATGGCTACACCTTC. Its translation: CAVPGQGAPYGYTF.

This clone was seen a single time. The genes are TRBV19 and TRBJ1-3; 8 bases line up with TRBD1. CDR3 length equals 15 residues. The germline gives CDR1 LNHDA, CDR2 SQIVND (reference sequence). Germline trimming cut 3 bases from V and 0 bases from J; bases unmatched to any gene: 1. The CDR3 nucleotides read TGTGCCAGTAGTATGGACAGGGACTCTGGAAACACCATATATTTT. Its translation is CASSMDRDSGNTIYF.

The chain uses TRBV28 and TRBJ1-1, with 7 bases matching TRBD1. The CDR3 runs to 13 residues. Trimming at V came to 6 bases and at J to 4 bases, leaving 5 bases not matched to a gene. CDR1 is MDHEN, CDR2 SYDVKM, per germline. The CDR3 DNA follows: TGTGCCAGCAGACAACAGGGGCGCACTGAAGCTTTCTTT. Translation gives CASRQQGRTEAFF.

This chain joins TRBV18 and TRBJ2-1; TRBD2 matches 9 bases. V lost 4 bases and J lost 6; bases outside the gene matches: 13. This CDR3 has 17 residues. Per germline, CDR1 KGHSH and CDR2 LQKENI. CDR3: CASSQGVGLAGINEQFF. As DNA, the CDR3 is TGTGCCAGCTCACAAGGCGTGGGGCTAGCGGGGATCAATGAGCAGTTCTTC.

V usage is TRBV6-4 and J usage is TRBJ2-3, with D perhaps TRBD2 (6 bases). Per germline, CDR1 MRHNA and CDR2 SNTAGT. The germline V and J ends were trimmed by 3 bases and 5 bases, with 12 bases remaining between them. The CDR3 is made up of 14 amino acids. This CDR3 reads CASSDTGEVDTQYF. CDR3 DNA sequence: TGTGCCAGCAGTGATACGGGGGAAGTAGATACGCAGTATTTT.

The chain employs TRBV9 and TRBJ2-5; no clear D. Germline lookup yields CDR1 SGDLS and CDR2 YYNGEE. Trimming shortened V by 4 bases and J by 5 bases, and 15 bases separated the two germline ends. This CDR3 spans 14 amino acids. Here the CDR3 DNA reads TGTGCCAGCAGCCCGCTCCCGACACGGGAGACCCAGTACTTC. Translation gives CASSPLPTRETQYF.